The 28 T cell receptor beta chains presented below share a single source sample, sequenced in a study of long-term antiretroviral therapy in people with HIV (dated by TCRdb to the early 2020s). Sequencing of the TRB variable region was done with the immunoSEQ hsTCRB v3.0 assay at survey level resolution. TCRdb took this table from immuneACCESS and kept in-frame rearrangements with V and J called. Such tables lack part of the clones; where checked against another copy, unresolved V genes explain under half of the gap, and the rest is unexplained. Here the sample has about 30,000 clones; around 94% occur a single time. The ten biggest clones cover 3% to 4% of the sample. The material was unsorted PBMCs, obtained just over 5 years after starting antiretroviral therapy. These TCRs come from a woman aged 50 to 60 with HIV.

The chain employs TRBV19 and TRBJ1-5; D remains ambiguous. The CDR3 has 15 residues. Germline assignment: CDR1 LNHDA and CDR2 SQIVND (reference sequence). Deletions cut 8 bases from V and 0 bases from J, with 14 bases between. The CDR3 loop is CASDLGHRSNQPQHF. The DNA of the CDR3 is TGTGCCAGTGATTTGGGCCATCGTAGCAATCAGCCCCAGCATTTT.

The CDR3 sequence: CASSASSENYGYTF. CDR3 coding DNA: TGTGCCAGTAGTGCTTCTTCAGAGAACTATGGCTACACCTTC. V and J are TRBV19 and TRBJ1-2; D unclear. CDR3 length: 14 residues. Trimming removed 5 bases at V and 2 bases at J, with 12 bases between. The germline CDR1 and CDR2 sequences are LNHDA and SQIVND (reference sequence). Supplemented by reference TRBV19 and TRBJ1-2, the full variable domain reads DGGITQSPKYLFRKEGQNVTLSCEQNLNHDAMYWYRQDPGQGLRLIYYSQIVNDFQKGDIAEGYSVSREKKESFPLTVTSAQKNPTAFYLCASSASSENYGYTFGSGTRLTVV.

The rearrangement links TRBV6-1 to TRBJ1-2; 7 bases agree with TRBD1. CDR1 and CDR2 from the germline V gene are MNHNS and SASEGT. The junction had 9 bases not matched to a gene; V was cut back by 3 bases and J by 5 bases. There are 15 residues in the CDR3. DNA for the CDR3: TGTGCCAGCAGTGATGTCAGGGGGAATCGATATGGCTACACCTTC. This codes for CASSDVRGNRYGYTF.

This chain joins TRBV7-3 and TRBJ2-2; possibly TRBD1 for D (6 bases). Germline V gene data show CDR1 as SGHTA and CDR2 as FQGTGA. The CDR3 covers 14 residues. Trimming took off 2 bases at V and 6 bases at J, with 10 bases between the two ends. In DNA form, the CDR3 reads TGTGCCAGCAGCTTAGGACAGTCCCCCGGGGAGCTGTTTTTT. This gives the protein CASSLGQSPGELFF. The variable domain in full, completed from reference TRBV7-3 and TRBJ2-2, reads GAGVSQTPSNKVTEKGKYVELRCDPISGHTALYWYRQSLGQGPEFLIYFQGTGAADDSGLPNDRFFAVRPEGSVSTLKIQRTERGDSAVYLCASSLGQSPGELFFGEGSRLTVL.

The chain employs TRBV7-9 and TRBJ1-2; D possibly corresponds to TRBD1 (6 bases). Trimming took 8 bases from V and 6 from J, leaving 7 bases between them. The CDR3 covers 10 residues. Germline loops: CDR1 SEHNR, CDR2 FQNEAQ (reference sequence). The chain's CDR3 is CASEGDGYTF. The CDR3 coding sequence is TGTGCCAGCGAGGGGGATGGCTACACCTTC.

J is TRBJ2-7 and V is TRBV5-8; 7 nucleotides agree with TRBD2. Germline trimming cut 4 bases from V and 6 bases from J; bases unmatched to any gene: 19. The germline CDR1 and CDR2 sequences are SGHTS and YDEGEE. The CDR3 length is 17 residues. The CDR3 sequence: CASSPREGGGKSGEQYF. CDR3 nucleotides: TGTGCCAGCAGCCCGCGTGAGGGCGGGGGAAAATCGGGCGAGCAGTACTTC.

This rearrangement joins TRBV7-8 to TRBJ2-7; D unclear. Germline V lookup: CDR1 SGHVS, CDR2 FQNEAQ. The CDR3 runs 12 residues. Trimming removed 6 bases at V and 3 bases at J, with 9 bases between. Written as DNA, the CDR3 is TGTGCCAGCAGTCGGTTGAGCTACGAGCAGTACTTC. As protein: CASSRLSYEQYF.

This sequence joins TRBV6-1 and TRBJ2-7, with 8 nucleotides matching TRBD1. The CDR3 runs 15 residues. The V gene's germline CDR1 is MNHNS and CDR2 SASEGT. V was pared by 1 base and J by 2 bases, with 4 bases of the junction left unmatched. Here the CDR3 reads CASSEGGTGTYEQYF. CDR3 in DNA: TGTGCCAGCAGTGAAGGCGGGACAGGAACCTACGAGCAGTACTTC.

A word on this clone: The junction departs from germline at one end; a sequencing error may be responsible. The V call is TRBV25-1, the J call TRBJ2-4; perhaps TRBD1 as D (6 bases). Germline CDR1 MGHDK, CDR2 SYGVNS. CDR3 length: 17 residues. The CDR3 DNA sequence: TGTGCCAGCAGCGAATCAGGGACATCTCTAGCCAAAAACATTCAGTACTTC. Amino acid sequence: CASSESGTSLAKNIQYF.

CDR3 amino acids: CASSQGTSGGHSTDTQYF. DNA for the CDR3: TGCGCCAGCAGTCAGGGGACTAGCGGGGGTCACAGCACAGATACGCAGTATTTT. This sequence joins TRBV5-1 and TRBJ2-3; 14 bases are shared with TRBD2. This CDR3 contains 18 residues. The germline gives CDR1 SGHRS, CDR2 YFSETQ. V was pared by 5 bases and J by 0 bases, with 8 bases of the junction left unmatched.

V and J are TRBV5-1 and TRBJ1-6; the D is unclear. The germline gives CDR1 SGHRS, CDR2 YFSETQ. V was clipped by 4 bases and J by 2 bases, with 22 bases between them. The CDR3 spans 19 residues. The CDR3, as DNA: TGCGCCAGCAGCCCGCGGGGTCGCTGGGAGGTGACCTATAATTCACCCCTCCACTTT. Protein product: CASSPRGRWEVTYNSPLHF.

This clone showed up just a few times. J is TRBJ2-5 and V is TRBV4-2, with TRBD2 as a possible D gene (6 bases). The CDR3 sequence is 16 residues long. Germline V CDR1 and CDR2: LGHNA, YNFKEQ. Trimming removed 1 base at V and 5 bases at J, with 17 bases between. The DNA for the CDR3 is TGTGCCAGCAGCCAAGCGGCTACCGATCGGGAGGAGACCCAGTACTTC. Translating gives CASSQAATDREETQYF.

The chain is built from TRBV6-1 and TRBJ1-4; D not resolved. Germline CDR1 MNHNS, CDR2 SASEGT. Between the trimmed V and J ends, which lost 2 bases and 2 bases, there was a span of 6 bases. The CDR3 is 14 residues long. The CDR3 region has the DNA TGTGCCAGCAGTGAAATGGGGACTAATGAAAAACTGTTTTTT. Protein product: CASSEMGTNEKLFF.

V is TRBV30 and J is TRBJ2-1, with no clear D. The germline V gene has CDR1 GTSNPN and CDR2 SVGIG (reference sequence). Trimming shortened V by 2 bases and J by 6 bases, and 5 bases separated the two germline ends. There are 11 residues in the CDR3. The CDR3 is CAWSWLNEQFF. CDR3 DNA sequence: TGTGCCTGGAGTTGGCTCAATGAGCAGTTCTTC.

The CDR3 spells CASSYSGQGDIQYF. CDR3 DNA: TGTGCCAGCAGTTACTCGGGACAGGGGGACATTCAGTACTTC. This sequence joins TRBV6-6 and TRBJ2-4; 11 nucleotides agree with TRBD1. Germline V gene lookup returns CDR1 MNHNY and CDR2 SVGAGI (reference sequence). The CDR3 runs to 14 residues. Unmatched junction bases numbered 0, after V lost 0 bases and J lost 8 bases.

The sample holds one count of this clone. V usage is TRBV7-3 and J usage is TRBJ2-3; D remains ambiguous. V was pared by 6 bases and J by 3 bases, with 10 bases between. This CDR3 is built from 13 residues. Germline loops: CDR1 SGHTA, CDR2 FQGTGA. The CDR3 nucleotides read TGTGCCAGCAGTTTAGGATCAACAGATACGCAGTATTTT. Protein sequence: CASSLGSTDTQYF.

This chain connects TRBV25-1 to TRBJ1-4; no clear D gene. Trimming left V 6 bases short and J 6 bases short, with 5 bases between. Per the germline V gene, CDR1 is MGHDK and CDR2 is SYGVNS. This CDR3 region has 11 residues. In nucleotides, the CDR3 is TGTGCCAGCAGGACGGATGAAAAACTGTTTTTT. Its protein product is CASRTDEKLFF.

V and J are TRBV29-1 and TRBJ2-1; D may be TRBD1 or TRBD2 (5 bases each). The CDR3 sequence is 14 residues long. Deletions cut 2 bases from V and 10 bases from J, with 18 bases between. Per germline, CDR1 SQVTM and CDR2 ANQGSEA. In DNA form, the CDR3 reads TGCAGCGTTGAAAGCCCAGGACTGTCAGGGGAGCAGTTCTTC. Translated, it gives CSVESPGLSGEQFF.

The V call is TRBV7-6, the J call TRBJ1-1, with D perhaps TRBD1 (5 bases). Germline values: CDR1 SGHVS, CDR2 FNYEAQ. CDR3 size: 15 residues. Trimming stripped 1 base from V and 4 bases from J, with 13 bases between. The CDR3 is CASSLGVKGSTEAFF. The CDR3 DNA reads TGTGCCAGCAGCTTAGGGGTAAAGGGGAGCACTGAAGCTTTCTTT.

The J gene is TRBJ2-7, the V gene TRBV4-3; tentatively, D is TRBD1 or TRBD2 (5 bases each). This CDR3 has 18 amino acids. Per the germline V gene, CDR1 is LGHNA and CDR2 is YSLEER. Trimming shortened V by 1 base and J by 4 bases, and 23 bases separated the two germline ends. The DNA of the CDR3 is TGCGCCAGCAGCCAAGCCTACGTATCGGCAGGGCGAGGGTACGAGCAGTACTTC. Protein product: CASSQAYVSAGRGYEQYF.

The chain employs TRBV30 and TRBJ2-3; 8 bases are a match to TRBD2. Losses at the gene ends were 0 bases for V and 5 bases for J; bases not matched to a gene: 10. The germline gives CDR1 GTSNPN, CDR2 SVGIG (reference sequence). CDR3 length equals 16 residues. CDR3 coding DNA: TGTGCCTGGAGTGTAGGGTCGGGGGGGCTAGGAGATACGCAGTATTTT. Its translation is CAWSVGSGGLGDTQYF.

V and J are TRBV29-1 and TRBJ1-2; D may be TRBD1 (5 bases). CDR3 length: 14 amino acids. CDR1 is SQVTM and CDR2 is ANQGSEA in the germline V gene. V dropped 4 bases and J dropped 5 bases, with 17 bases sitting between them. CDR3 loop: CSVVLPGKDYGYTF. CDR3 coding DNA: TGCAGCGTTGTACTTCCAGGGAAGGATTATGGCTACACCTTC.

CDR3 sequence: CASSQESVAGLTKNIQYF. CDR3 DNA: TGTGCCAGCAGCCAAGAAAGTGTGGCAGGGTTAACCAAAAACATTCAGTACTTC. The V call is TRBV4-2, the J call TRBJ2-4, with D perhaps matching TRBD1 (5 bases). Between the trimmed V and J ends, which lost 0 bases and 2 bases, there was a span of 17 bases. The CDR3 spans 18 residues. Per the germline V gene, CDR1 is LGHNA and CDR2 is YNFKEQ.

The CDR3 bases are TGCGCCAGCAAGTTGAATGGGCGCACCGGGGAGCTGTTTTTT. Translated: CASKLNGRTGELFF. The chain carries TRBV5-1 and TRBJ2-2, with D hard to call. Trimming stripped 6 bases from V and 4 bases from J, with 13 bases between. The CDR3 is 14 amino acids. From germline, CDR1 is SGHRS and CDR2 YFSETQ.

The sample holds a few counts of this clone. This CDR3 reads CASSFRSGANVLTF. CDR3 coding DNA: TGTGCCAGCAGTTTTAGGTCTGGGGCCAACGTCCTGACTTTC. The chain employs TRBV27 and TRBJ2-6; D gene unclear. The CDR3 loop spans 14 amino acids. Trimming took 3 bases from V and 1 from J, leaving 4 bases between them. Germline CDR1 MNHEY, CDR2 SMNVEV (reference sequence). The whole variable domain, filled in from reference TRBV27 and TRBJ2-6, reads EAQVTQNPRYLITVTGKKLTVTCSQNMNHEYMSWYRQDPGLGLRQIYYSMNVEVTDKGDVPEGYKVSRKEKRNFPLILESPSPNQTSLYFCASSFRSGANVLTFGAGSRLTVL.

The chain employs TRBV10-3 and TRBJ2-5; D unresolved. CDR1 and CDR2 (germline): ENHRY, SYGVKD. The CDR3 runs to 15 residues. V was trimmed by 4 bases and J by 0 bases, leaving 12 bases between them. CDR3 protein: CAISGASMYQETQYF. The CDR3 region has the DNA TGTGCCATCAGTGGTGCCAGTATGTACCAAGAGACCCAGTACTTC.

This clone was observed a single time. The rearrangement uses TRBV2 and TRBJ1-2; D may be TRBD1 (5 bases). CDR3 length: 14 residues. Trimming cost V 1 base and J 7 bases, with 13 bases left between them. Germline CDR1 and CDR2: SNHLY and FYNNEI. The CDR3 here is CASSEDWGGGGYTF. CDR3 nucleotide sequence: TGTGCCAGCAGTGAAGACTGGGGGGGTGGTGGCTACACCTTC.

The genes are TRBV5-6 and TRBJ2-7; D is uncertain. This CDR3 spans 12 amino acids. V was clipped by 3 bases and J by 5 bases, with 9 bases between them. Per germline, CDR1 SGHDT and CDR2 YYEEEE. CDR3 sequence: CASSWGTNEQYF. The CDR3 DNA reads as TGTGCCAGCAGCTGGGGAACCAACGAGCAGTACTTC.